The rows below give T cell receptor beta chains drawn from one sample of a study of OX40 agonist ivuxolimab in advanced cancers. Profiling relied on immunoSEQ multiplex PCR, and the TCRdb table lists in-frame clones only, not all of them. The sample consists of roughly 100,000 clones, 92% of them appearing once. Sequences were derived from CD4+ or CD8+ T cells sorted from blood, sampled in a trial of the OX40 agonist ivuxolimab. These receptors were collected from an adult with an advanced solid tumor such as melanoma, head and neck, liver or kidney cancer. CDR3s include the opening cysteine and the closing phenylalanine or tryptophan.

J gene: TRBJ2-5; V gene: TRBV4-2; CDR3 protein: CASSQTFRGGWETQYF
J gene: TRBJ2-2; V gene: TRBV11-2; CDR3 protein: CASSQEFTGELFF
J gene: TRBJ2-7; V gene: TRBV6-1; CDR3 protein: CASRTSYEQYF
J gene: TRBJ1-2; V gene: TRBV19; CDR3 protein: CASSIGEGTGDGYTF
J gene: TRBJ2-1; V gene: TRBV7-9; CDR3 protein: CASSAGEWNEQFF
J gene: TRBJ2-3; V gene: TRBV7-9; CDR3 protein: CASSSRTSGRGTDTQYF
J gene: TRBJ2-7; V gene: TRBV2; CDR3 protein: CASSEALPYEQYF
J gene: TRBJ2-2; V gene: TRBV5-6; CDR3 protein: CASSLGNTGELFF
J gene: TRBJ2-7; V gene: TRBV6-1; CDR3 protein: CASSENGSGRYEQYF
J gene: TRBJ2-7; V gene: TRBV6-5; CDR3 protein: CASRPGSGGEQYF
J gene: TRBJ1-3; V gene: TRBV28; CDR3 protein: CASSQGGGNTIYF
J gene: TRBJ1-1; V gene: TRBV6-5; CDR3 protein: CASSSGTGSEAFF
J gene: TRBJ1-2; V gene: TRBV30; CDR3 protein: CACEGAPDGYTF
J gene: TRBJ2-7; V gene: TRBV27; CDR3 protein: CASSLRGTLTTYEQYF
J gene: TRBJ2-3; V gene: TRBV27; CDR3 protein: CASSWGTGNTDTQYF
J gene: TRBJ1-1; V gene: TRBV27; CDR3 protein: CASRYTGGTEAFF
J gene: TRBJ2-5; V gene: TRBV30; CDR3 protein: CAWSAHSGGHRGPQETQYF
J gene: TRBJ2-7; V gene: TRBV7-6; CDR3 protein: CASSRGLPEGAVYEQYF
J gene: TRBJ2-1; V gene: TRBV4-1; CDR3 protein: CASSQDRINEQFF
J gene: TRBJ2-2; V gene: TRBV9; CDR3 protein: CASSDHRGPSLNTGELFF
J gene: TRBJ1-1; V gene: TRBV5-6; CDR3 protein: CASSLIRGTEAFF
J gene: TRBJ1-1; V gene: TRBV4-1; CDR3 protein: CASSQDGGTEAFF
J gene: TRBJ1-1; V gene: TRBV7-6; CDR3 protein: CASSLPTNLAEAFF
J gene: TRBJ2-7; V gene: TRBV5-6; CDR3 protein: CASSPTGSYEQYF
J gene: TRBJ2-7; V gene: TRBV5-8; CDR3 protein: CASSLGTGISNEQYF
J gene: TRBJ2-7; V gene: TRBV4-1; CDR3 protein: CASSQEWGGAYEQYF
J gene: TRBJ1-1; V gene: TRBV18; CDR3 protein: CASSPTRGQVANTEAFF
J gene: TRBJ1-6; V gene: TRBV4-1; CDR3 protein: CASSPIPLSSYNSPLHF
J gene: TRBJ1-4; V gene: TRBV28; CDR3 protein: CASMPGLGSWEKLFF
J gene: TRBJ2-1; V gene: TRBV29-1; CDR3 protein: CSVNSATDYNEQFF
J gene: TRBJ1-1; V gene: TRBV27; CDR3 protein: CASRGGFTEAFF
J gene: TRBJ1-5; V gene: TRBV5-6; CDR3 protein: CASSSTGSNQPQHF
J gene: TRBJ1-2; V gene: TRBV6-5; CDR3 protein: CASSYSRAGKGGYTF
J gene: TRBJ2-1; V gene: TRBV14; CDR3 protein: CASSQDPAVSYNEQFF
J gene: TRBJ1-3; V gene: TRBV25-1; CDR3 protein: CASSPGPSGNTIYF
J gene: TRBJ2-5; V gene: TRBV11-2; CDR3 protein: CASIPGTGGLETQYF
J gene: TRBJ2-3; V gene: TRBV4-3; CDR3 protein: CASSQVGTDTQYF
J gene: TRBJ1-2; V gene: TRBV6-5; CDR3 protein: CASSPRWEADGYTF
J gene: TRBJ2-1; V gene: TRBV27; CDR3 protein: CASSPGTRGDNEQFF
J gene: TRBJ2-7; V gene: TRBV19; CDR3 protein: CASSSSPAGLYEQYF
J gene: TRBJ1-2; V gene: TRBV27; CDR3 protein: CASTFSPAYLGTYGYTF
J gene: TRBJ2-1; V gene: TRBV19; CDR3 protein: CASSMGLVLNYNEQFF
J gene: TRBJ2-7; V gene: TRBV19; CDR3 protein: CASSTGPQRYF
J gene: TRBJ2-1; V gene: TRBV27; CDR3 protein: CASSLEGLANPYNEQFF
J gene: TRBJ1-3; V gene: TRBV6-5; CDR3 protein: CASSSGTWAGNTIYF
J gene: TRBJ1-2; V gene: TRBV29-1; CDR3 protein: CSAWTGGYYGYTF
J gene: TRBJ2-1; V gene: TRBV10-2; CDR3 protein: CASSEGGLSNEQFF
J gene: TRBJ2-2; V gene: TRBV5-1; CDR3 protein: CASSSSYGDYTGELFF
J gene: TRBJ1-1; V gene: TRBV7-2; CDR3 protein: CASSRGGTEAFF
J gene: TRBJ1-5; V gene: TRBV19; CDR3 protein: CASSIYHESNQPQHF
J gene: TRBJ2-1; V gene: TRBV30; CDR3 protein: CAWSVPGTPYNEQFF
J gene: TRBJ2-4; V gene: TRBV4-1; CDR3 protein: CASSQAGKNIQYF
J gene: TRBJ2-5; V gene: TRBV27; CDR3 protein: CASRSRGAEETQYF
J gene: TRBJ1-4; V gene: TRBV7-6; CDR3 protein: CASSLDPPGLNEKLFF
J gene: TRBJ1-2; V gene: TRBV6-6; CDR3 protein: CASASTEANYGYTF
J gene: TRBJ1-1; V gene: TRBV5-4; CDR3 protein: CASSPGRTDTEAFF
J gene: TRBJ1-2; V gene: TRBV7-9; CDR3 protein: CASSLGAGVKGYTF
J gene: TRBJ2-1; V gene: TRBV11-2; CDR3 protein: CASSLSPGRNEQFF
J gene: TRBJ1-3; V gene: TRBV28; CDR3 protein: CASRPFGNTIYF
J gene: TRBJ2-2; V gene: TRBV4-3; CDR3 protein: CASSPHPYTGELFF